The 14 T cell receptor beta chains below come from one sample, sequenced in a study of T cell changes during pregnancy in multiple sclerosis. The data were produced by immunoSEQ multiplex PCR, yet TCRdb's version contains in-frame clones alone and is incomplete. This sample has tens of thousands of clones; about 92% occur once, and the top ten carry approximately 0.61%. This material consisted of CD4+ T cells from peripheral blood mononuclear cells, taken in the third trimester of pregnancy. The receptors originated from a female donor with multiple sclerosis, enrolled in a pregnancy study.

The V gene is TRBV9, the J gene TRBJ1-5, with unresolved D. CDR3 length: 14 residues. V was clipped by 0 bases and J by 3 bases, with 7 bases between them. Germline V gives CDR1 SGDLS, CDR2 YYNGEE. CDR3: CASSVEPYNQPQHF. The CDR3 DNA follows: TGTGCCAGCAGCGTAGAGCCCTACAATCAGCCCCAGCATTTT. The entire variable domain, with the rest obtained from reference TRBV9 and TRBJ1-5, is as follows: DSGVTQTPKHLITATGQRVTLRCSPRSGDLSVYWYQQSLDQGLQFLIQYYNGEERAKGNILERFSAQQFPDLHSELNLSSLELGDSALYFCASSVEPYNQPQHFGDGTRLSIL.

The V call is TRBV11-2, the J call TRBJ1-3; D gene ambiguous. The V end was cut by 1 base, the J end by 4 bases, with 2 bases between. The CDR3 totals 12 residues. CDR1 is SGHAT, CDR2 FQNNGV, per germline. The CDR3: CASSLAGNTIYF. CDR3 nucleotides: TGTGCCAGCAGCTTAGCAGGAAACACCATATATTTT.

The rearrangement joins TRBV5-4 to TRBJ1-1, with D maybe TRBD1 (5 bases). Trimming shortened V by 4 bases and J by 0 bases, and 16 bases separated the two germline ends. CDR1 is SGHNT, CDR2 YYREEE, per germline (reference sequence). The CDR3 is 16 residues long. CDR3 sequence reads: CASSPKGVGMNTEAFF. The DNA of the CDR3 is TGTGCCAGCAGCCCTAAAGGGGTGGGAATGAACACTGAAGCTTTCTTT.

The gene calls are TRBV5-4 and TRBJ2-7; 7 positions agree with TRBD1. Germline V gene lookup returns CDR1 SGHNT and CDR2 YYREEE (reference sequence). The CDR3 length is 13 residues. Trimming removed 4 bases from V and 3 bases from J; junction bases left unmatched: 4. The CDR3 here is CASSPRDSYEQYF. In DNA form, the CDR3 reads TGTGCCAGCAGCCCCCGGGACAGCTACGAGCAGTACTTC.

V is TRBV2 and J is TRBJ1-2; 9 bases are a match to TRBD1. The CDR3 is 15 residues long. V lost 4 bases to trimming and J lost 5 bases; unmatched junction nucleotides: 8. Per germline, CDR1 SNHLY and CDR2 FYNNEI. The CDR3 DNA reads as TGTGCCAGCAGTGGGGACAGGGCCCCAATTTATGGCTACACCTTC. Translated, it gives CASSGDRAPIYGYTF.

V gene TRBV5-1 combines with J gene TRBJ2-4; tentative D call: TRBD1 (5 bases). Germline V gene sequence: CDR1 SGHRS, CDR2 YFSETQ. Trimming stripped 4 bases from V and 10 bases from J, with 15 bases between. The CDR3 is made up of 13 amino acids. The CDR3 region is CASSPLDSLIQYF. CDR3 sequence (DNA): TGCGCCAGCAGCCCCTTAGACAGTCTTATTCAGTACTTC.

The rearrangement uses TRBV11-1 and TRBJ2-7; possible D gene TRBD2, 5 bases. Trimming left V 5 bases short and J 3 bases short, with 14 bases between. CDR1 is SGHAT, CDR2 FQDESV, per germline (reference sequence). The CDR3 runs to 14 residues. The CDR3 spells CASSPSPVGYEQYF. CDR3 nucleotide sequence: TGTGCCAGCAGCCCTAGCCCTGTTGGCTACGAGCAGTACTTC.

This chain uses TRBV6-1 with TRBJ1-2; D might be TRBD1 (6 bases). The CDR3 runs to 13 residues. Trimming took off 5 bases at V and 3 bases at J, with 10 bases between the two ends. CDR1 is MNHNS, CDR2 SASEGT, per germline. The CDR3 DNA is TGTGCCAGCAGTCTGTACAGGGACTATGGCTACACCTTC. This gives the protein CASSLYRDYGYTF.

The CDR3 is CASTDRGGNQPQHF. CDR3 in DNA: TGTGCCAGTACCGACAGGGGTGGCAATCAGCCCCAGCATTTT. V usage is TRBV19 and J usage is TRBJ1-5, with 8 bases aligning to TRBD1. CDR1 and CDR2 (germline): LNHDA, SQIVND (reference sequence). V shed 7 bases, J shed 2 bases, and the junction held 4 bases outside the gene matches. The CDR3 is 14 residues long.

The V and J genes are TRBV15 and TRBJ2-1, with TRBD2 matching over 16 bases. Germline V gene sequence: CDR1 LNHNV, CDR2 YYDKDF (reference sequence). The junction had 10 bases not matched to a gene; V was cut back by 8 bases and J by 9 bases. The CDR3 loop spans 16 amino acids. The CDR3 loop reads CATVPGTSGRGSEQFF. The CDR3 bases are TGTGCCACCGTACCCGGGACTAGCGGGAGGGGGAGTGAGCAGTTCTTC.

The chain carries TRBV7-9 and TRBJ2-2, with 9 bases that match TRBD1. The J segment lost 5 bases and the V segment lost 4 bases, leaving 11 bases of the junction unmatched. Per the germline V gene, CDR1 is SEHNR and CDR2 is FQNEAQ (reference sequence). CDR3 length equals 17 residues. As DNA, the CDR3 is TGTGCCAGCAGCTACGCTGACAGGGGGAGAATGACCGGGGAGCTGTTTTTT. Translation: CASSYADRGRMTGELFF.

The rearrangement uses TRBV7-9 and TRBJ1-2, with D unclear. Per germline, CDR1 SEHNR and CDR2 FQNEAQ (reference sequence). Trimming pared 5 bases from V and 1 base from J, leaving 23 bases between. The CDR3 is 18 amino acids. The CDR3 bases are TGTGCCAGCAGCGCCCTCCCCCAGGCAACAGCCTTTAACTATGGCTACACCTTC. It encodes CASSALPQATAFNYGYTF. The full variable domain, its missing parts supplied by reference TRBV7-9 and TRBJ1-2, is DTGVSQNPRHKITKRGQNVTFRCDPISEHNRLYWYRQTLGQGPEFLTYFQNEAQLEKSRLLSDRFSAERPKGSFSTLEIQRTEQGDSAMYLCASSALPQATAFNYGYTFGSGTRLTVV.

The chain links TRBV5-1 to TRBJ1-2; 9 positions match TRBD1. Germline V CDR1 and CDR2: SGHRS, YFSETQ. The trim removed 4 bases at V and 8 bases at J, leaving 12 bases unmatched. There are 15 residues in the CDR3. The CDR3 loop is CASSPAGTGNRGYTF. In DNA form, the CDR3 reads TGCGCCAGCAGCCCCGCCGGGACAGGGAACAGGGGCTACACCTTC.

This chain uses TRBV5-1 with TRBJ1-3; no definite D call. The CDR3 length is 16 residues. CDR1 is SGHRS, CDR2 YFSETQ, per germline. V was shortened by 2 bases and J by 0 bases, with 12 bases between the two germline ends. The CDR3 protein is CASSFYRVGSGNTIYF. The CDR3 coding sequence is TGCGCCAGCAGCTTTTACCGGGTTGGCTCTGGAAACACCATATATTTT.